What follows is one T cell receptor (beta chain) and its context. Its target is unknown. This sample is drawn from a study of breast tumors, draining lymph nodes, adjacent tissues. General observations from the study: That most tumor T cells come from lymph nodes remained unproven. Luminal-like breast cancer showed significantly higher tumor–nontumor repertoire similarity than basal-like. Tumor repertoires ranked between lymph nodes and nontumor tissue in diversity, with V and J gene preferences.

TCRdb analysed the multiplex PCR reads with MiXCR anew, one entry per CDR3 protein. Of about 200,000 distinct CDR3 sequences listed, around a third are singletons. CDR1 and CDR2 (germline): SNHLY, FYNNEI. CDR3 size: 12 residues. J was trimmed by 4 bases and V by 6 bases; bases with no gene match: 0. The lymph nodes were axillary draining lymph nodes from breast cancer patients. Sequencing was done on a sample of axillary lymph node tissue. The chain combines TRBV2 with TRBJ2-3; 8 bases are shared with TRBD2. This clonotype originated in a female donor with breast cancer. Some clones in this sample may be carry-over from other donors' samples. The CDR3 spells CASRTSADTQYF. CDR3 bases: TGTGCCAGCAGGACTAGCGCAGATACGCAGTATTTT.